One sample yielded the 28 T cell receptor beta chains listed below, sequenced in a study of technical replicates of blood from several donors. Only in-frame clones appear in the TCRdb table, and some are missing; sequencing was by immunoSEQ multiplex PCR. The sample carries about 76,000 clones, around 86% recorded once. Sequencing was carried out using PBMCs. All receptors come from a human donor in good health. Some clones in this sample may be carry-over from other donors' samples.

The gene calls are TRBV7-9 and TRBJ2-3; 9 positions agree with TRBD1. Trimming removed 5 bases from V and 7 bases from J; junction bases left unmatched: 7. Germline V gene sequence: CDR1 SEHNR, CDR2 FQNEAQ (reference sequence). There are 14 residues in the CDR3. The CDR3: CASSPTGGGNTQYF. CDR3 bases: TGTGCCAGCAGCCCTACAGGGGGCGGGAATACGCAGTATTTT.

Written as DNA, the CDR3 is TGTGCCAGCGGGGCTCTCTCTGGAAACACCATATATTTT. Encoded protein: CASGALSGNTIYF. This sequence joins TRBV27 and TRBJ1-3; weak D call: TRBD1 (5 bases). V was trimmed by 8 bases and J by 0 bases, leaving 8 bases between them. This CDR3 region has 13 residues. Germline CDR1 and CDR2: MNHEY and SMNVEV (reference sequence).

The chain links TRBV19 to TRBJ2-1; 8 bases map to TRBD2. In germline, CDR1 is LNHDA, CDR2 SQIVND (reference sequence). Losses at the gene ends were 5 bases for V and 3 bases for J; bases not matched to a gene: 12. The CDR3 consists of 17 residues. The CDR3 DNA reads as TGTGCCAGTAGTTACACCTTGGCCGGGACTAGCTACAATGAGCAGTTCTTC. It translates to CASSYTLAGTSYNEQFF.

V usage is TRBV7-9 and J usage is TRBJ2-1; 9 bases are shared with TRBD1. The CDR3 length is 16 residues. Germline CDR1 and CDR2: SEHNR and FQNEAQ (reference sequence). V lost 1 base and J lost 5; bases outside the gene matches: 6. CDR3 residues: CASSLDPGQGNNEQFF. The CDR3 DNA reads TGTGCCAGCAGCTTAGATCCGGGACAGGGAAACAATGAGCAGTTCTTC. Supplemented by reference TRBV7-9 and TRBJ2-1, the full variable domain reads DTGVSQNPRHKITKRGQNVTFRCDPISEHNRLYWYRQTLGQGPEFLTYFQNEAQLEKSRLLSDRFSAERPKGSFSTLEIQRTEQGDSAMYLCASSLDPGQGNNEQFFGPGTRLTVL.

The V call is TRBV13, the J call TRBJ1-5, with D maybe TRBD1 (5 bases). Germline CDR1 and CDR2: PRHDT and FYEKMQ (reference sequence). This CDR3 is 16 amino acids long. Trimming left V 5 bases short and J 4 bases short, with 18 bases between. The CDR3 nucleotides read TGTGCCAGCAGCCTTCGGGGGTCAGGAGCAAATCAGCCCCAGCATTTT. It specifies CASSLRGSGANQPQHF.

V usage is TRBV7-6 and J usage is TRBJ1-3, with a weak D call TRBD1 (5 bases). The ends were cut back, 5 bases at V and 2 bases at J, with 13 bases in the middle. Germline loops: CDR1 SGHVS, CDR2 FNYEAQ. The CDR3 is 15 residues long. The CDR3 region is CASSMGHGPGNTIYF. The CDR3 DNA sequence: TGTGCCAGCAGCATGGGGCATGGGCCTGGAAACACCATATATTTT. Using reference TRBV7-6 and TRBJ1-3 for the parts outside the CDR3, the full variable domain is GAGVSQSPRYKVTKRGQDVALRCDPISGHVSLYWYRQALGQGPEFLTYFNYEAQQDKSGLPNDRFSAERPEGSISTLTIQRTEQRDSAMYRCASSMGHGPGNTIYFGEGSWLTVV.

V and J are TRBV6-5 and TRBJ1-5; D is undetermined. The germline V gene encodes CDR1 MNHEY and CDR2 SVGAGI. The ends were cut back, 1 base at V and 3 bases at J, with 10 bases in the middle. The CDR3 sequence is 15 residues long. For the CDR3, the DNA is TGTGCCAGCAGTTACTTTCGGGGTGACAATCAGCCCCAGCATTTT. This translates into CASSYFRGDNQPQHF.

CDR3 nucleotides: TGTGCCAGTAGTATTTTCTATGAGCAGTTCTTC. It yields the protein CASSIFYEQFF. The V call is TRBV19, the J call TRBJ2-1; D remains unclear. Germline assignment: CDR1 LNHDA and CDR2 SQIVND (reference sequence). V lost 3 bases and J 8 bases, leaving 5 bases between the germline ends. This CDR3 has 11 residues. The full variable domain, in which reference TRBV19 and TRBJ2-1 provide the parts outside the CDR3, is DGGITQSPKYLFRKEGQNVTLSCEQNLNHDAMYWYRQDPGQGLRLIYYSQIVNDFQKGDIAEGYSVSREKKESFPLTVTSAQKNPTAFYLCASSIFYEQFFGPGTRLTVL.

The chain carries TRBV2 and TRBJ1-6; perhaps TRBD1 as D (5 bases). In germline, CDR1 is SNHLY, CDR2 FYNNEI. Trimming took 8 bases from V and 6 from J, leaving 11 bases between them. The CDR3 is 13 residues long. CDR3 in amino acids: CASLREGNSPLHF. For the CDR3, the DNA is TGTGCCAGCCTCAGGGAAGGTAATTCACCCCTCCACTTT.

To note about this clone: It is unclear where the CDR3 begins or ends on the DNA, so no DNA is shown, and the CDR3 is as TCRdb lists it. The rearrangement links TRBV6-6 to TRBJ2-7; the table's D call TRBD2 went unverified against the DNA. The CDR3 has 15 amino acids, counting both end residues. Germline V lookup: CDR1 MNHNY, CDR2 SVGAGI (reference sequence). CDR3 sequence: CASSSSSGSSYEQYF.

This clone was detected a few times. An end of the junction does not agree with germline; a read error may underlie this. The CDR3 reads CAWNPSGLNSEAFF. The CDR3 DNA reads as TGTGCCTGGAATCCCAGTGGGCTGAACTCTGAAGCTTTCTTT. The chain has TRBV30 and TRBJ1-1; D unresolved. Germline CDR1 is GTSNPN and CDR2 is SVGIG (reference sequence). The CDR3 runs to 14 residues.

This rearrangement joins TRBV7-9 to TRBJ2-3, with TRBD1 matching over 8 bases. V dropped 7 bases and J dropped 6; count of bases not matched to a gene: 6. Germline assignment: CDR1 SEHNR and CDR2 FQNEAQ (reference sequence). This CDR3 contains 13 residues. The CDR3 protein is CASTRTGLDTQYF. CDR3 nucleotide sequence: TGTGCCAGCACCCGGACAGGGCTGGATACGCAGTATTTT.

The chain links TRBV4-3 to TRBJ1-1; 8 positions match TRBD1. After removal of 4 bases from V and 2 bases from J, the junction contained 9 bases not matched to a gene. Germline lookup yields CDR1 LGHNA and CDR2 YSLEER. This CDR3 has 16 amino acids. The CDR3 sequence: CASSPGQGIFNTEAFF. The CDR3 DNA is TGCGCCAGCAGCCCCGGACAGGGAATTTTTAACACTGAAGCTTTCTTT.

The V and J genes are TRBV11-3 and TRBJ2-7; 8 bases map to TRBD1. CDR1 and CDR2 (germline): SGHNT, YENEEA. Trimming took 5 bases from V and 3 from J; bases not matched to a gene: 3. The CDR3 loop spans 13 amino acids. The CDR3 loop is CASSRGTGYEQYF. CDR3 nucleotides: TGTGCCAGCAGCCGGGGGACAGGCTACGAGCAGTACTTC.

The rearrangement joins TRBV7-9 to TRBJ2-3; a weak D match, TRBD1 (5 bases). Germline CDR1 reads SEHNR; CDR2 reads FQNEAQ (reference sequence). V gave up 2 bases and J gave up 2 bases, with 11 bases separating them. The CDR3 has 15 residues. CDR3 in amino acids: CASSLYQGATDTQYF. DNA of the CDR3: TGTGCCAGCAGCTTATATCAAGGGGCCACAGATACGCAGTATTTT. The full variable domain, in which reference TRBV7-9 and TRBJ2-3 provide the parts outside the CDR3, is DTGVSQNPRHKITKRGQNVTFRCDPISEHNRLYWYRQTLGQGPEFLTYFQNEAQLEKSRLLSDRFSAERPKGSFSTLEIQRTEQGDSAMYLCASSLYQGATDTQYFGPGTRLTVL.

The chain joins TRBV6-1 to TRBJ1-5; D unresolved. This CDR3 has 14 residues. V lost 7 bases to trimming and J lost 6 bases, with 16 bases between them. The germline V gene encodes CDR1 MNHNS and CDR2 SASEGT. DNA of the CDR3: TGTGCCAGCACCGATCGGGGAAACGGTCAGCCCCAGCATTTT. This encodes CASTDRGNGQPQHF.

This sequence joins TRBV6-1 and TRBJ1-1; no clear D. Per the germline V gene, CDR1 is MNHNS and CDR2 is SASEGT. V lost 3 bases to trimming and J lost 1 base, with 9 bases between them. This CDR3 has 14 residues. The CDR3 spells CASSDPGTNTEAFF. For the CDR3, the DNA is TGTGCCAGCAGTGACCCAGGAACGAACACTGAAGCTTTCTTT.

This clone has only one observation. The rearrangement uses TRBV30 and TRBJ2-5; TRBD2 matches 12 bases. CDR1 GTSNPN and CDR2 SVGIG come from the germline V gene (reference sequence). Germline trimming cut 0 bases from V and 4 bases from J; bases unmatched to any gene: 9. The CDR3 runs to 17 residues. The CDR3 sequence: CAWSVLAGGSFVETQYF. CDR3 nucleotide sequence: TGTGCCTGGAGTGTACTAGCGGGAGGATCTTTCGTAGAGACCCAGTACTTC.

The V gene is TRBV2, the J gene TRBJ2-2; 11 bases fit TRBD2. There are 15 residues in the CDR3. CDR1 and CDR2 from the germline V gene are SNHLY and FYNNEI. J was trimmed by 7 bases and V by 6 bases; bases with no gene match: 7. The CDR3 DNA reads TGTGCCAGCAGGGGTATAGCGGGAGGGGTCGGGGAGCTGTTTTTT. Encoded protein: CASRGIAGGVGELFF.

This clone was observed once. The V call is TRBV4-2, the J call TRBJ2-1, with 13 bases matching TRBD2. CDR3 length: 15 residues. Germline V lookup: CDR1 LGHNA, CDR2 YNFKEQ. With 7 bases clipped from V and 8 bases from J, the junction kept 8 bases outside the gene matches. CDR3 nucleotides: TGTGCCAGCACCCGGACTAGCGGGAGAAGGGATGAGCAGTTCTTC. Its translation: CASTRTSGRRDEQFF.

The chain uses TRBV14 and TRBJ1-1; D is ambiguous. CDR3 size: 15 residues. In germline, CDR1 is SGHDN, CDR2 FVKESK. V gave up 2 bases and J gave up 1 base, with 11 bases separating them. The CDR3 region has the DNA TGTGCCAGCAGCCAAAATCGGGGAGCGAACACTGAAGCTTTCTTT. Translated: CASSQNRGANTEAFF.

This clone was found a few times. The gene calls are TRBV19 and TRBJ1-6; 7 bases are a match to TRBD1. Per the germline V gene, CDR1 is LNHDA and CDR2 is SQIVND (reference sequence). The CDR3 length is 14 residues. V dropped 7 bases and J dropped 6; count of bases not matched to a gene: 6. CDR3 DNA sequence: TGTGCCAGTAACCAAGGGGGCACTAATTCACCCCTCCACTTT. As protein: CASNQGGTNSPLHF. The variable domain in full, with the rest retrieved from reference TRBV19 and TRBJ1-6, is DGGITQSPKYLFRKEGQNVTLSCEQNLNHDAMYWYRQDPGQGLRLIYYSQIVNDFQKGDIAEGYSVSREKKESFPLTVTSAQKNPTAFYLCASNQGGTNSPLHFGNGTRLTVT.

This clone was counted between two and nine times. The chain employs TRBV5-8 and TRBJ1-1; 8 bases fit TRBD1. V shed 4 bases, J shed 6 bases, and the junction held 8 bases outside the gene matches. Germline values: CDR1 SGHTS, CDR2 YDEGEE. CDR3 length: 14 amino acids. CDR3 sequence: CASSRIGQGAEAFF. CDR3 nucleotides: TGTGCCAGCAGCCGAATAGGACAGGGCGCTGAAGCTTTCTTT.

This chain's CDR3 is CASSRGQGLRDQPQHF. The CDR3 region has the DNA TGTGCCAGCAGCCGCGGACAGGGACTTCGGGATCAGCCCCAGCATTTT. The chain has TRBV21-1 and TRBJ1-5; the table's D gene call, TRBD1, was not cross checked with the DNA. TRBV21-1 has pseudogene status. The CDR3 covers 16 residues.

This clone came up a few times. The V gene is TRBV21-1, the J gene TRBJ2-1; TRBD2, as called in the table, went unchecked against the DNA. TRBV21-1 has pseudogene status. The CDR3 is 15 residues long. The CDR3 region is CASSPEGAGGFQQFF. The CDR3 DNA reads TGTGCCAGCAGTCCTGAGGGAGCGGGGGGGTTTCAGCAGTTCTTC.

The chain recombines TRBV2 with TRBJ1-6, with unresolved D. V was cut by 3 bases and J by 13 bases, with 7 bases left in between. Germline lookup yields CDR1 SNHLY and CDR2 FYNNEI. The CDR3 is made up of 11 amino acids. The CDR3 reads CASSDGGPLHF. The CDR3 nucleotides read TGTGCCAGCAGTGACGGAGGGCCCCTCCACTTT. Variable domain in full (rest from reference TRBV2 and TRBJ1-6): EPEVTQTPSHQVTQMGQEVILRCVPISNHLYFYWYRQILGQKVEFLVSFYNNEISEKSEIFDDQFSVERPDGSNFTLKIRSTKLEDSAMYFCASSDGGPLHFGNGTRLTVT.

The chain links TRBV27 to TRBJ2-3, with a possible D match to TRBD1 (5 bases). CDR1 and CDR2 (germline): MNHEY, SMNVEV (reference sequence). Between the trimmed V and J ends, which lost 0 bases and 2 bases, there was a span of 6 bases. The CDR3 sequence is 14 residues long. The CDR3 DNA reads TGTGCCAGCAGTTTATCTGGGGCCACAGATACGCAGTATTTT. Translation: CASSLSGATDTQYF.

The chain uses TRBV19 and TRBJ2-3, with TRBD2 matching over 11 bases. Losses at the gene ends were 6 bases for V and 2 bases for J; bases not matched to a gene: 7. The V gene's germline CDR1 is LNHDA and CDR2 SQIVND (reference sequence). The CDR3 runs to 16 residues. The DNA for the CDR3 is TGTGCCAGTAGATCGGTAGCGGGGGGGACCACAGATACGCAGTATTTT. Translated, it gives CASRSVAGGTTDTQYF.